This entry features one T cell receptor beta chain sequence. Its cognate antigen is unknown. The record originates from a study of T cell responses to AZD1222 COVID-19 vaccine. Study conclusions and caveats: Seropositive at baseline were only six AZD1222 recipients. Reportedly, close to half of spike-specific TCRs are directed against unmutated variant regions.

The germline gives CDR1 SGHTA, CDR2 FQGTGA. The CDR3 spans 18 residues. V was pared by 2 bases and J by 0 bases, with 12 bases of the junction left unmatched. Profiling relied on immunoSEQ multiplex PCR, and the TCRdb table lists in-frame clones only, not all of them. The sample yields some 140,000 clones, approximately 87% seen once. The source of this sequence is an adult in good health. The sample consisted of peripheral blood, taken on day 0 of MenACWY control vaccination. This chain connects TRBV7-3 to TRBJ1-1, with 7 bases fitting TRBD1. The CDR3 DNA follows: TGTGCCAGCAGCTTATTGGTACCGGGACAGTTTATGAACACTGAAGCTTTCTTT. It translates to CASSLLVPGQFMNTEAFF.